This T cell receptor (beta chain) was obtained from a study of T-cell memory formation after mild COVID-19. On the study more broadly: Most TCR clusters belonged to a single donor. Whole-study results and caveats: Contracting CD4+ clones lay largely in CM and EM, with CD8+ ones residing in EMRA.

The germline CDR1 and CDR2 sequences are MGHRA and YSYEKL. Trimming removed 2 bases at V and 9 bases at J, with 13 bases between. The CDR3 runs to 13 residues. This clonotype was seen repeatedly, ten times or more. Its antigen is currently unknown. TCRdb recomputed calls from the 5' RACE reads with MiXCR, one row per CDR3 protein. The sample holds more than 300,000 distinct CDR3 sequences, 20% to 25% seen once. The rearrangement links TRBV4-1 to TRBJ2-5, with a possible D match to TRBD2 (6 bases). The source of this sequence is a young man who had mild COVID-19 (a few samples of this study predate the infection). Cell type and time point are not known. Sequencing was performed on PBMCs or a T cell subset sorted from them (not recorded which). Here the CDR3 reads CASSQRRGEAQYF. DNA for the CDR3: TGCGCCAGCAGCCAACGGCGCGGGGAGGCCCAGTACTTC.